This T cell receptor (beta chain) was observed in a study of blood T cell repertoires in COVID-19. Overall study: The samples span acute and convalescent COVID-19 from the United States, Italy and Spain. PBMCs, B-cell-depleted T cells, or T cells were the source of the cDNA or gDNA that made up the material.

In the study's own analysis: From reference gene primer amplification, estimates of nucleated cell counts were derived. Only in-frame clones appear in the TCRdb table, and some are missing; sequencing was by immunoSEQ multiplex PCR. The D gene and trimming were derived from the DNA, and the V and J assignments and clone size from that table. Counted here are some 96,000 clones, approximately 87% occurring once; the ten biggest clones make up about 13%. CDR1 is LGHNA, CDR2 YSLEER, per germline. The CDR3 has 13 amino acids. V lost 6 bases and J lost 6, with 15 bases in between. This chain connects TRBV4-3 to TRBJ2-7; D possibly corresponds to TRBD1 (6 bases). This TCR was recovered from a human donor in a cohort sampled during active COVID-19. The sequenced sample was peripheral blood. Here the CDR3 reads CASSPGQGGEQYF. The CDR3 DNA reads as TGCGCCAGCAGTCCAGGGCAAGGGGGCGAGCAGTACTTC.